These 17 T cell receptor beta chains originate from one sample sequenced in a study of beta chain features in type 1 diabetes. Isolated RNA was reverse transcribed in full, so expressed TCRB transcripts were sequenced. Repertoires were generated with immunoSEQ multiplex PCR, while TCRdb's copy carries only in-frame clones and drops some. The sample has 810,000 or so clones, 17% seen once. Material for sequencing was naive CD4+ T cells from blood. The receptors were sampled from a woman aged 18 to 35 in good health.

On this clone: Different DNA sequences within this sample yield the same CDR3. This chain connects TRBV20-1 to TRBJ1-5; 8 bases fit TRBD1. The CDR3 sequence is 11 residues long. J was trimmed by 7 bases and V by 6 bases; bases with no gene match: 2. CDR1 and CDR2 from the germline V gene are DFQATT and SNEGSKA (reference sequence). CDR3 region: CSASGGQPQHF. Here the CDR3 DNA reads TGCAGTGCCTCAGGGGGCCAGCCCCAGCATTTT.

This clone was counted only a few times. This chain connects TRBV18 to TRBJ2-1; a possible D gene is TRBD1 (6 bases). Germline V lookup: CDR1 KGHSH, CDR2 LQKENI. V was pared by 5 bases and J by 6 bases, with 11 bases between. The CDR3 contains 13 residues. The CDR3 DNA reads TGTGCCAGCTCAATTACAGGGCTCAATGAGCAGTTCTTC. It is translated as CASSITGLNEQFF. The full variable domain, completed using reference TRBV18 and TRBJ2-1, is NAGVMQNPRHLVRRRGQEARLRCSPMKGHSHVYWYRQLPEEGLKFMVYLQKENIIDESGMPKERFSAEFPKEGPSILRIQQVVRGDSAAYFCASSITGLNEQFFGPGTRLTVL.

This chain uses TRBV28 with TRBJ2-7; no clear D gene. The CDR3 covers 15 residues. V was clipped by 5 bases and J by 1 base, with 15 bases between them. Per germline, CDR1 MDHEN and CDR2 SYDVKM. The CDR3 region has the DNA TGTGCCAGCAGTCGCCCAGTGGGCGGTTCCTACGAGCAGTACTTC. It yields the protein CASSRPVGGSYEQYF.

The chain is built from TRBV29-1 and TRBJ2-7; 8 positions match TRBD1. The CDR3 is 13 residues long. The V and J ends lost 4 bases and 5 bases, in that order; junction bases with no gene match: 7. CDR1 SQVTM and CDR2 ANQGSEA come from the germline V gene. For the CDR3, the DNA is TGCAGCGTTGGAGTACAGGGGGTCCACGAGCAGTACTTC. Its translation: CSVGVQGVHEQYF.

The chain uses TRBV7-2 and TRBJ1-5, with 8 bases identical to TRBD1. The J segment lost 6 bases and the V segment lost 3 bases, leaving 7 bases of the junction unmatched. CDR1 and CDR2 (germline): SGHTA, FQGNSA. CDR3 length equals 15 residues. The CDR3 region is CASSFGQGMSQPQHF. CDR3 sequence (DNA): TGTGCCAGCAGCTTCGGACAGGGAATGAGTCAGCCCCAGCATTTT.

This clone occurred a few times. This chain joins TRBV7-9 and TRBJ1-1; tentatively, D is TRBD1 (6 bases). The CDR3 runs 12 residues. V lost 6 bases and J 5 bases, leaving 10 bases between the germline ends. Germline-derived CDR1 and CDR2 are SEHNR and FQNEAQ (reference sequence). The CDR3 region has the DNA TGTGCCAGCAGTGAACAGGGTACTGAAGCTTTCTTT. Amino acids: CASSEQGTEAFF.

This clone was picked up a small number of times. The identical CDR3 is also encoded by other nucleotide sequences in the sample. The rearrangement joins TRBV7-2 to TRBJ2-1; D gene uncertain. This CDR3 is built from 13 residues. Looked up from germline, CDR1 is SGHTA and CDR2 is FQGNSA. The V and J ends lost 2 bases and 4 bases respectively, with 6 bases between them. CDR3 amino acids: CASSLSSYNEQFF. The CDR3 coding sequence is TGTGCCAGCAGCTTATCCAGTTACAATGAGCAGTTCTTC.

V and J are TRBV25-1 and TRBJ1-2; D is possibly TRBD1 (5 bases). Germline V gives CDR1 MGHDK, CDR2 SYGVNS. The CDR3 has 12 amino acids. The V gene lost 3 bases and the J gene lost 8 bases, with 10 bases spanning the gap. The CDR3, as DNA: TGTGCCAGCAGTGAGGACATTTTGGGCTACACCTTC. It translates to CASSEDILGYTF.

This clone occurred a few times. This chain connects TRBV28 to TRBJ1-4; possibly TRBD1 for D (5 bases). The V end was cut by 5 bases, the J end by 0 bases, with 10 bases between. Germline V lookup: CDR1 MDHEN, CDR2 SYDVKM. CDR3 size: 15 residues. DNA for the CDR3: TGTGCCAGCAGTGCCAGGGACGCAACTAATGAAAAACTGTTTTTT. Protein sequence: CASSARDATNEKLFF.

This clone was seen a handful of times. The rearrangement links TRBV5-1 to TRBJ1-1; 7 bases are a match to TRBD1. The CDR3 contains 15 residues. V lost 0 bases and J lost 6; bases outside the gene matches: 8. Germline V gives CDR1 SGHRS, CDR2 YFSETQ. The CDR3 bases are TGCGCCAGCAGCTTGGTCTTCAGGGGGAAGTCTGAAGCTTTCTTT. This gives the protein CASSLVFRGKSEAFF.

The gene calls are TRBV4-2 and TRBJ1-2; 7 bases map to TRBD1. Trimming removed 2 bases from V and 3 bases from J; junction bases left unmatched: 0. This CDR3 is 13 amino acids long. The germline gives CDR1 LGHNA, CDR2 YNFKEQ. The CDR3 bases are TGTGCCAGCAGCCAAACAGGGGACTATGGCTACACCTTC. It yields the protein CASSQTGDYGYTF.

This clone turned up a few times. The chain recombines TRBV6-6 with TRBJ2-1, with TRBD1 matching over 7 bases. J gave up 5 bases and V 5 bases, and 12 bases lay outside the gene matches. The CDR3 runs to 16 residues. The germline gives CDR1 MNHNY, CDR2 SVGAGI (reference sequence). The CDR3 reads CASSTPGGAIDNEQFF. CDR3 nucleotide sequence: TGTGCCAGCAGTACGCCAGGGGGAGCGATTGACAATGAGCAGTTCTTC.

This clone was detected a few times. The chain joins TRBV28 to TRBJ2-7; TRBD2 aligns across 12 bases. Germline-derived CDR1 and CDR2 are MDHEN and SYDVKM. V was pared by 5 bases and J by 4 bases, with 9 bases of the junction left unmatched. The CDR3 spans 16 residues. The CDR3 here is CASSTWTSGDLYEQYF. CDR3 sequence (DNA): TGTGCCAGCAGTACTTGGACTAGCGGGGATTTATACGAGCAGTACTTC.

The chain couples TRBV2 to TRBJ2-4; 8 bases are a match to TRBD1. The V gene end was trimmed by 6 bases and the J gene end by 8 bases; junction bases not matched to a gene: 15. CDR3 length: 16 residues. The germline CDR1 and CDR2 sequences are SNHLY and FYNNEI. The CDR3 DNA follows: TGTGCCAGCAGCGACCGTACCAGGGGGCGATTGGACATTCAGTACTTC. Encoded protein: CASSDRTRGRLDIQYF.

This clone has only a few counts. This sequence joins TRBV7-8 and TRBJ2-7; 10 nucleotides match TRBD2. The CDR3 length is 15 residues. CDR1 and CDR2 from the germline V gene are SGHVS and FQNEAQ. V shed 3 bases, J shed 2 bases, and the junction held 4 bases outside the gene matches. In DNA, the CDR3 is TGTGCCAGCAGCTTCGGGACTAGCGCAACCTACGAGCAGTACTTC. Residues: CASSFGTSATYEQYF.

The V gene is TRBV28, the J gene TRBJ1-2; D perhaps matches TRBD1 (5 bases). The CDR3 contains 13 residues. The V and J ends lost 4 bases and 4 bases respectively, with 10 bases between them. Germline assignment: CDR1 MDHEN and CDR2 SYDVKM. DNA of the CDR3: TGTGCCAGCAGTTCAGACAGTCTCTATGGCTACACCTTC. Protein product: CASSSDSLYGYTF.

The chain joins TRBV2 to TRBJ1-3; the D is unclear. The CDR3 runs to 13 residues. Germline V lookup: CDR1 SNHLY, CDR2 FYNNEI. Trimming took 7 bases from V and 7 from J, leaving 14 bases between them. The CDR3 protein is CASTVNIWNTIYF. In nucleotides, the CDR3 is TGTGCCAGCACTGTGAACATTTGGAACACCATATATTTT.